These T cell receptor beta chains were read from a single sample in a study of blood T cell repertoires in COVID-19. Libraries were prepared by immunoSEQ multiplex PCR; TCRdb keeps only in-frame clonotypes and omits some of them. The repertoire includes some 59,000 clones, more than 80% of them detected once, and about 5.3% sits in the top ten. What was sequenced was peripheral blood. The receptors stem from a woman in her sixties with acute or convalescent COVID-19. Both conserved end residues are part of each CDR3. The D gene is left open where the match is weak. Some rows mark clone size as missing; the rest say once, few, many or name a class of expanded clone.

size: -; V: TRBV24-1; J: TRBJ2-1; D: -; CDR3: CATSEPPPMNEQFF; DNA: TGTGCCACCAGTGAGCCCCCCCCTATGAATGAGCAGTTCTTC
size: once; V: TRBV5-1; J: TRBJ2-5; D: -; CDR3: CASSTGGGEETQYF; DNA: TGCGCCAGCAGCACTGGAGGGGGCGAGGAGACCCAGTACTTC
size: few; V: TRBV4-2; J: TRBJ2-4; D: -; CDR3: CASSQEIIAKNIQYF; DNA: TGTGCCAGCAGCCAAGAAATTATAGCCAAAAACATTCAGTACTTC
size: once; V: TRBV19; J: TRBJ1-5; D: -; CDR3: CASTSTGQPQHF; DNA: TGTGCCAGTACCTCCACAGGGCAGCCCCAGCATTTT
size: -; V: TRBV28; J: TRBJ1-4; D: -; CDR3: CASGQGKEKLFF; DNA: TGTGCCAGCGGGCAGGGGAAAGAAAAACTGTTTTTT
size: -; V: TRBV5-1; J: TRBJ2-5; D: TRBD1; CDR3: CASSTDRGRKYF; DNA: TGCGCCAGCAGCACCGACAGGGGGCGAAAGTACTTC
size: -; V: TRBV7-2; J: TRBJ2-2; D: TRBD2; CDR3: CASSLIRGTSTGELFF; DNA: TGTGCCAGCAGCTTAATCCGTGGGACTAGTACCGGGGAGCTGTTTTTT
size: few; V: TRBV10-3; J: TRBJ1-2; D: TRBD1; CDR3: CAITRTPQGVANYGYTF; DNA: TGTGCCATCACCCGAACGCCACAGGGGGTAGCTAACTATGGCTACACCTTC
size: -; V: TRBV5-5; J: TRBJ1-6; D: TRBD1; CDR3: CASRYDRVSPLHF; DNA: TGTGCCAGCAGATATGACAGGGTTTCACCCCTCCACTTT
size: -; V: TRBV6-5; J: TRBJ1-4; D: -; CDR3: CASSRGNEKLFF; DNA: TGTGCCAGCAGCAGGGGTAATGAAAAACTGTTTTTT
size: -; V: TRBV7-2; J: TRBJ2-1; D: TRBD1; CDR3: CASSFDRGDYNEQFF; DNA: TGTGCCAGCAGCTTTGACAGGGGCGACTACAATGAGCAGTTCTTC
size: -; V: TRBV5-1; J: TRBJ2-5; D: TRBD2; CDR3: CASNPGGTSAPQETQYF; DNA: TGCGCCAGCAACCCAGGAGGGACTAGCGCACCCCAAGAGACCCAGTACTTC
size: -; V: TRBV18; J: TRBJ2-7; D: -; CDR3: CASSPPGALSSYEQYF; DNA: TGTGCCAGCTCACCACCAGGGGCCCTAAGCTCCTACGAGCAGTACTTC
size: once; V: TRBV7-9; J: TRBJ2-4; D: TRBD2; CDR3: CASSLGSGNTNIQYF; DNA: TGTGCCAGCAGCTTAGGCAGCGGGAATACAAACATTCAGTACTTC
size: -; V: TRBV7-9; J: TRBJ2-2; D: -; CDR3: CASTPLGLLNTGELFF; DNA: TGTGCCAGCACCCCATTGGGACTGTTGAACACCGGGGAGCTGTTTTTT
size: -; V: TRBV7-8; J: TRBJ1-2; D: -; CDR3: CASSLASGTRGYGYTF; DNA: TGTGCCAGCAGCTTAGCGAGTGGCACTCGGGGCTATGGCTACACCTTC
size: -; V: TRBV19; J: TRBJ1-6; D: TRBD1; CDR3: CASSMGDSHSPLHF; DNA: TGTGCCAGTAGTATGGGGGACAGTCATTCACCCCTCCACTTT
size: -; V: TRBV28; J: TRBJ1-1; D: -; CDR3: CASSFDRRVTEAFF; DNA: TGTGCCAGCAGTTTCGACAGGCGTGTCACTGAAGCTTTCTTT
size: -; V: TRBV28; J: TRBJ1-4; D: TRBD1; CDR3: CASLRQGNEKLFF; DNA: TGTGCCAGCTTGCGACAGGGGAATGAAAAACTGTTTTTT
size: -; V: TRBV30; J: TRBJ1-1; D: -; CDR3: CAWSNQGTEAFF; DNA: TGTGCCTGGAGTAACCAGGGAACTGAAGCTTTCTTT
size: -; V: TRBV24-1; J: TRBJ2-7; D: TRBD1; CDR3: CATSDTGTGGSEQYF; DNA: TGTGCCACCAGTGATACCGGGACAGGGGGAAGCGAGCAGTACTTC
size: -; V: TRBV27; J: TRBJ2-2; D: TRBD2; CDR3: CASRVAGAWTGELFF; DNA: TGTGCCAGCAGGGTAGCGGGGGCCTGGACCGGGGAGCTGTTTTTT
size: once; V: TRBV6-6; J: TRBJ1-2; D: TRBD1; CDR3: CASSSGQGSYGYTF; DNA: TGTGCCAGCAGTTCGGGACAGGGTAGCTATGGCTACACCTTC
size: -; V: TRBV27; J: TRBJ1-2; D: -; CDR3: CASRSVGAGYTF; DNA: TGTGCCAGCAGATCGGTGGGGGCTGGCTACACCTTC
size: -; V: TRBV6-5; J: TRBJ1-6; D: -; CDR3: CASSYSRAGGNSPLHF; DNA: TGTGCCAGCAGTTACTCGAGAGCTGGAGGGAATTCACCCCTCCACTTT
size: once; V: TRBV13; J: TRBJ1-4; D: -; CDR3: CASTQAGIANEKLFF; DNA: TGTGCCAGCACCCAGGCGGGTATAGCTAATGAAAAACTGTTTTTT
size: -; V: TRBV6-4; J: TRBJ2-2; D: -; CDR3: CASSEMRAQNTGELFF; DNA: TGTGCCAGCAGTGAAATGAGGGCCCAGAACACCGGGGAGCTGTTTTTT
size: -; V: TRBV6-1; J: TRBJ1-2; D: TRBD1; CDR3: CASSGAFYQAGTDGYTF; DNA: TGTGCCAGCAGTGGGGCGTTCTACCAGGCAGGGACAGACGGCTACACCTTC
size: -; V: TRBV4-2; J: TRBJ2-5; D: -; CDR3: CASSLGTPQGKTQYF; DNA: TGTGCCAGCAGCCTTGGGACTCCCCAGGGTAAGACCCAGTACTTC
size: -; V: TRBV2; J: TRBJ1-2; D: TRBD1; CDR3: CASSELDRRYGYTF; DNA: TGTGCCAGCAGTGAACTGGACAGGAGGTATGGCTACACCTTC
size: -; V: TRBV12-5; J: TRBJ2-1; D: -; CDR3: CASAKAGAHEQFF; DNA: TGTGCTAGTGCCAAGGCGGGGGCACATGAGCAGTTCTTC
size: few; V: TRBV7-2; J: TRBJ1-2; D: -; CDR3: CASSFKRPTLNYGYTF; DNA: TGTGCCAGCAGCTTTAAACGACCGACTCTTAACTATGGCTACACCTTC
size: -; V: TRBV7-2; J: TRBJ2-5; D: -; CDR3: CASSLGGDQETQYF; DNA: TGTGCCAGCAGCTTAGGCGGGGACCAAGAGACCCAGTACTTC
size: -; V: TRBV6-5; J: TRBJ1-2; D: -; CDR3: CASSLNPQGRYGYTF; DNA: TGTGCCAGCAGTTTAAACCCGCAGGGGCGCTATGGCTACACCTTC
size: -; V: TRBV6-5; J: TRBJ2-3; D: -; CDR3: CASSLEVDTDTQYF; DNA: TGTGCCAGCAGTCTAGAGGTGGACACAGATACGCAGTATTTT
size: -; V: TRBV6-5; J: TRBJ2-7; D: -; CDR3: CASSLRTRAGYEQYF; DNA: TGTGCCAGCAGCCTTAGGACGAGGGCGGGCTACGAGCAGTACTTC
size: -; V: TRBV19; J: TRBJ1-2; D: -; CDR3: CASSARDGTNYGYTF; DNA: TGTGCCAGTAGTGCCCGGGACGGGACAAACTATGGCTACACCTTC
size: -; V: TRBV6-6; J: TRBJ2-1; D: TRBD2; CDR3: CASSTSGGLEQFF; DNA: TGTGCCAGCTCAACTAGCGGTGGTCTGGAGCAGTTCTTC
size: -; V: TRBV2; J: TRBJ2-2; D: -; CDR3: CASSVGGTTGELFF; DNA: TGTGCCAGCAGTGTGGGCGGGACCACCGGGGAGCTGTTTTTT
size: -; V: TRBV5-1; J: TRBJ2-2; D: -; CDR3: CASSLTTGVRGTGELFF; DNA: TGCGCCAGCAGCTTGACCACGGGGGTTAGGGGCACCGGGGAGCTGTTTTTT
size: -; V: TRBV13; J: TRBJ2-2; D: TRBD2; CDR3: CASSSAGAGELFF; DNA: TGTGCCAGCAGCTCGGCGGGGGCCGGGGAGCTGTTTTTT
size: -; V: TRBV28; J: TRBJ1-1; D: -; CDR3: CASYPPYRETEAFF; DNA: TGTGCCAGCTACCCCCCTTACAGGGAAACTGAAGCTTTCTTT
size: -; V: TRBV3-1/TRBV3-2; J: TRBJ2-1; D: TRBD2; CDR3: CASWAGGTANEQFF; DNA: TGTGCCAGCTGGGCGGGAGGGACGGCAAATGAGCAGTTCTTC
size: -; V: TRBV20-1; J: TRBJ2-3; D: TRBD1; CDR3: CSAIPQGVHYF; DNA: TGCAGTGCTATTCCACAGGGGGTGCACTATTTT
size: -; V: TRBV27; J: TRBJ2-1; D: -; CDR3: CASSLSAGPNEQFF; DNA: TGTGCCAGCAGTTTATCGGCGGGGCCCAATGAGCAGTTCTTC
size: -; V: TRBV9; J: TRBJ1-1; D: -; CDR3: CASSDRVDEAFF; DNA: TGTGCCAGCAGCGACAGGGTCGATGAAGCTTTCTTT
size: -; V: TRBV19; J: TRBJ1-3; D: -; CDR3: CASRHRGGHGNTIYF; DNA: TGTGCCAGCCGACACCGGGGGGGGCACGGAAACACCATATATTTT
size: -; V: TRBV6-5; J: TRBJ1-1; D: -; CDR3: CASGRHRVTEAFF; DNA: TGTGCCAGCGGGCGTCACAGGGTGACTGAAGCTTTCTTT
size: -; V: TRBV30; J: TRBJ1-2; D: -; CDR3: CAWSGQGGNGYTF; DNA: TGTGCCTGGAGTGGGCAGGGTGGGAATGGCTACACCTTC
size: -; V: TRBV2; J: TRBJ1-2; D: -; CDR3: CASTQNTGYGYTF; DNA: TGTGCCAGCACCCAAAACACAGGCTATGGCTACACCTTC
size: -; V: TRBV2; J: TRBJ2-2; D: TRBD1; CDR3: CASSAQGQGANTGELFF; DNA: TGTGCCAGCAGTGCCCAGGGACAGGGGGCGAACACCGGGGAGCTGTTTTTT
size: -; V: TRBV7-2; J: TRBJ1-4; D: -; CDR3: CASSRGGNPTNEKLFF; DNA: TGTGCCAGCAGCAGGGGGGGTAACCCAACTAATGAAAAACTGTTTTTT
size: -; V: TRBV18; J: TRBJ1-4; D: -; CDR3: CASSALGVADEKLFF; DNA: TGTGCCAGCTCAGCTCTAGGGGTTGCTGATGAAAAACTGTTTTTT
size: -; V: TRBV9; J: TRBJ2-2; D: -; CDR3: CASSVQAGVTGELFF; DNA: TGTGCCAGCAGCGTACAGGCAGGGGTGACCGGGGAGCTGTTTTTT
size: -; V: TRBV5-4; J: TRBJ2-5; D: -; CDR3: CASRRDSTGGETQYF; DNA: TGTGCCAGCAGACGGGACTCCACGGGCGGAGAGACCCAGTACTTC
size: -; V: TRBV7-2; J: TRBJ1-1; D: TRBD1; CDR3: CASSASTGDISYMNTEAFF; DNA: TGTGCCAGCAGCGCATCGACAGGGGACATAAGTTACATGAACACTGAAGCTTTCTTT
size: -; V: TRBV27; J: TRBJ2-7; D: TRBD2; CDR3: CATGEGRVSYEQYF; DNA: TGTGCCACCGGAGAGGGGAGGGTCTCCTACGAGCAGTACTTC
size: -; V: TRBV7-9; J: TRBJ1-2; D: TRBD1; CDR3: CASSSLGTGGDGYTF; DNA: TGTGCCAGCAGCTCCTTGGGGACAGGGGGTGATGGCTACACCTTC
size: once; V: TRBV27; J: TRBJ2-4; D: -; CDR3: CASSLQAYGKAKNIQYF; DNA: TGTGCCAGCAGTCTTCAGGCCTACGGGAAAGCCAAAAACATTCAGTACTTC
size: -; V: TRBV28; J: TRBJ2-7; D: -; CDR3: CASSQGQSGYEQYF; DNA: TGTGCCAGCAGTCAAGGACAGAGTGGCTACGAGCAGTACTTC